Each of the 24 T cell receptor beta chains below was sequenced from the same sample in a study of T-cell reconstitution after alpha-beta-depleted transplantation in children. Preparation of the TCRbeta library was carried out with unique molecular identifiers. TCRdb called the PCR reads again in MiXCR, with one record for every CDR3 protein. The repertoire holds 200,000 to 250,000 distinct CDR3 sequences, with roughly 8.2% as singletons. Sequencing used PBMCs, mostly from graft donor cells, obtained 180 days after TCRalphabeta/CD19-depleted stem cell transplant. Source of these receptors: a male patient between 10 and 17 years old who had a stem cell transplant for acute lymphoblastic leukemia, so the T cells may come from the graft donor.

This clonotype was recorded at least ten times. CDR3 loop: CASSRGEDYGYTF. CDR3 nucleotide sequence: TGTGCCAGCTCACGGGGGGAAGACTATGGCTACACCTTC. The chain links TRBV18 to TRBJ1-2; TRBD1 is a possible D gene (5 bases). The CDR3 is 13 residues long. V was cut by 4 bases and J by 3 bases, with 9 bases left in between. Germline V gene lookup returns CDR1 KGHSH and CDR2 LQKENI.

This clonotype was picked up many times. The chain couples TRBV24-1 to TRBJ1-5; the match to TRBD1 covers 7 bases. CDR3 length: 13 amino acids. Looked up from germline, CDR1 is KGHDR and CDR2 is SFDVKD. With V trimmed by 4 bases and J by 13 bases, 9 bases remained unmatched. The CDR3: CATSDLTGALQHF. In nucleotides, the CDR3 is TGTGCCACCAGTGACCTCACAGGGGCCCTTCAGCATTTT.

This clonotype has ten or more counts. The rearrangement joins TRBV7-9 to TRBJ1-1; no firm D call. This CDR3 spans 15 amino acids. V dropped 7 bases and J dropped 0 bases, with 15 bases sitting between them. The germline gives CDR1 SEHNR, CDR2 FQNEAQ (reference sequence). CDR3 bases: TGTGCCAGCACCCTAACCTCAAACCTGAACACTGAAGCTTTCTTT. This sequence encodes CASTLTSNLNTEAFF.

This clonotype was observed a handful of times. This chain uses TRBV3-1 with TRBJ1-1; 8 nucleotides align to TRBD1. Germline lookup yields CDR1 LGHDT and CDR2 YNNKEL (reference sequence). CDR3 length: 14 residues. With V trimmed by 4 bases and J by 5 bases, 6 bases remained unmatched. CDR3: CASSRTGLGTEAFF. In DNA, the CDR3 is TGTGCCAGCAGCCGGACAGGGTTGGGGACTGAAGCTTTCTTT.

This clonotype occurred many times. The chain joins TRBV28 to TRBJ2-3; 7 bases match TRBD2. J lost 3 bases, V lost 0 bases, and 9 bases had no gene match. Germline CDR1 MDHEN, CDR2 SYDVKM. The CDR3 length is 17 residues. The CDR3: CASSLWAAGVRTDTQYF. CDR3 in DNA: TGTGCCAGCAGTTTATGGGCGGCGGGAGTTCGTACAGATACGCAGTATTTT.

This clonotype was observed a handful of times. Here the CDR3 DNA reads TGTGCCAGCAGCCAAGTGATAGGGACAGGGGATGACGAGCAGTACTTC. As protein: CASSQVIGTGDDEQYF. The chain links TRBV4-2 to TRBJ2-7; 10 positions agree with TRBD1. CDR3 size: 16 residues. The trim removed 1 base at V and 5 bases at J, leaving 8 bases unmatched. The germline gives CDR1 LGHNA, CDR2 YNFKEQ.

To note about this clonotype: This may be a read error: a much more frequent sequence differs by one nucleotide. The CDR3 region is CAISHYNEQFF. In DNA, the CDR3 is TGTGCCATCAGTCACTACAATGAGCAGTTCTTC. This sequence joins TRBV10-3 and TRBJ2-1, with no clear D. Germline V lookup: CDR1 ENHRY, CDR2 SYGVKD. V shed 5 bases and J shed 3 bases, with 2 bases lying between them. The length of the CDR3 is 11 residues.

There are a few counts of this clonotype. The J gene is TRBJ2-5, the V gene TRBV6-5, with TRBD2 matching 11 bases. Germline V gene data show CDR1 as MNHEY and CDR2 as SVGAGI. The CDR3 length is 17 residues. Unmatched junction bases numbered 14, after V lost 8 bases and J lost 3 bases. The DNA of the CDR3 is TGTGCCAGCTCCGGGATGGGGGGGACTAGCGGAGAAGAGACCCAGTACTTC. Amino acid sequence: CASSGMGGTSGEETQYF.

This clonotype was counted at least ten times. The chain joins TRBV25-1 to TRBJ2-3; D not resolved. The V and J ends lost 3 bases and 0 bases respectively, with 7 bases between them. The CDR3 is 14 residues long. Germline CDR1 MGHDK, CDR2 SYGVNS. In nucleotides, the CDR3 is TGTGCCAGCAGTGATCGAGTCAGCACAGATACGCAGTATTTT. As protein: CASSDRVSTDTQYF.

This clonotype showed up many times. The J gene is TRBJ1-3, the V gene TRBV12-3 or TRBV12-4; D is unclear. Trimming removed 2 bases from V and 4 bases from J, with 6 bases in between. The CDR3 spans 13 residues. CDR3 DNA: TGTGCCAGCAGTTTAAGTTGGGGAAACACCATATATTTT. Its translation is CASSLSWGNTIYF.

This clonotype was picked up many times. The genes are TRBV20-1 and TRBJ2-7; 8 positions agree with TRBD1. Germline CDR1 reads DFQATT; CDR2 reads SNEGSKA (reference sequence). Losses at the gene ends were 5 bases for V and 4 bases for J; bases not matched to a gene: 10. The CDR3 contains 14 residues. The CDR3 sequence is CSAPPLDRVYEQYF. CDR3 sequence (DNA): TGCAGTGCTCCCCCACTGGACAGGGTATACGAGCAGTACTTC.

The CDR3 protein is CASSNYGGGPYNSPLHF. DNA of the CDR3: TGTGCCAGCAGCAATTATGGGGGGGGACCCTATAATTCACCCCTCCACTTT. The gene calls are TRBV7-7 and TRBJ1-6, with D possibly matching TRBD1 (5 bases). V lost 5 bases, J lost 2 bases, and 16 bases lay in between. The CDR3 totals 17 residues. Germline assignment: CDR1 SSHAT and CDR2 FNYEAQ (reference sequence).

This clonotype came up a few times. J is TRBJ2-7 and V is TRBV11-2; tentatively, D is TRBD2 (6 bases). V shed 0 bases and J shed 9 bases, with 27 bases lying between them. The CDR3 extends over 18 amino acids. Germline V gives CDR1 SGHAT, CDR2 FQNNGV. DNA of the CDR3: TGTGCCAGCAGCTTAGATTCCACTTGGAGGGGTTCCCCTACGTTGCAGTACTTC. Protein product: CASSLDSTWRGSPTLQYF.

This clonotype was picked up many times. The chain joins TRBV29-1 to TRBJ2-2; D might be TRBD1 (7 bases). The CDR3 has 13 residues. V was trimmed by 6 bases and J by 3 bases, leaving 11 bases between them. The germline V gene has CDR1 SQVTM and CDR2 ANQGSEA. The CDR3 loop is CSVDREDTGELFF. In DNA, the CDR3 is TGCAGCGTCGACAGGGAGGACACCGGGGAGCTGTTTTTT.

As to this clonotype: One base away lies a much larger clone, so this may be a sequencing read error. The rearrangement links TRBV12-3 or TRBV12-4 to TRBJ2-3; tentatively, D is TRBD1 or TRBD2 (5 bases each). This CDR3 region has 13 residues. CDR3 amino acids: CASSPDGGDTRYF. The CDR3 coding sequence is TGTGCCAGCAGTCCGGATGGGGGAGATACGCGGTATTTT.

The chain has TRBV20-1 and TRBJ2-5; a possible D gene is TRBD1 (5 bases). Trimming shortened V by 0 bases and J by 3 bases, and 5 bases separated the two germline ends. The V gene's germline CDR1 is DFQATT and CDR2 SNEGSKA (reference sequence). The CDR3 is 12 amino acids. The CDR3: CSARDREETQYF. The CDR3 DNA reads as TGCAGTGCTAGAGACAGGGAAGAGACCCAGTACTTC.

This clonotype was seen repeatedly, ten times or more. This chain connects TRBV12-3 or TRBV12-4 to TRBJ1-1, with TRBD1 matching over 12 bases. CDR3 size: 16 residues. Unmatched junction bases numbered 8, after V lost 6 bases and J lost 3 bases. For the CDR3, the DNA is TGTGCCAGCAGGAAAGGGACAGGGGGCTACTACACTGAAGCTTTCTTT. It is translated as CASRKGTGGYYTEAFF.

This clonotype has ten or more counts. CDR3 region: CASRSLPGAYGYTF. The CDR3 DNA reads as TGTGCCAGCAGGAGCCTCCCCGGGGCCTATGGCTACACCTTC. V is TRBV6-1 and J is TRBJ1-2; maybe TRBD1 (5 bases). The CDR3 consists of 14 residues. Trimming took 6 bases from V and 4 from J, leaving 15 bases between them. Germline CDR1 and CDR2: MNHNS and SASEGT.

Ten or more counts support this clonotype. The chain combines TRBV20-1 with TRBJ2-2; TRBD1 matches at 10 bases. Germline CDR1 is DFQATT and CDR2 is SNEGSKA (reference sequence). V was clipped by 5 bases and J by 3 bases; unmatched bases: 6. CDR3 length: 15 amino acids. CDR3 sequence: CSAFRDRGYTGELFF. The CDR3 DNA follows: TGCAGTGCTTTTCGGGACAGGGGATACACCGGGGAGCTGTTTTTT.

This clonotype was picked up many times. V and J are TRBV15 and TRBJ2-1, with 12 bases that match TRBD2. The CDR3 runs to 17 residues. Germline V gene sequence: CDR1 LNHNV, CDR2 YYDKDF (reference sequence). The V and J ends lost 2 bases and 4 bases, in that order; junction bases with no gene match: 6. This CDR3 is CATSRPQGLAGYNEQFF. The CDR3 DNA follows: TGTGCCACCAGCAGACCCCAGGGACTAGCGGGTTACAATGAGCAGTTCTTC.

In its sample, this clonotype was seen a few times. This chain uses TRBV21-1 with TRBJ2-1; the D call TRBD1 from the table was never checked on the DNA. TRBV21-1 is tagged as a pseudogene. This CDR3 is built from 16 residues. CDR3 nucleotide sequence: TGTGCCAGCAGCAAACCGAGACAGGTAGCCTACAATGAGCAGTTCTTC. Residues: CASSKPRQVAYNEQFF.

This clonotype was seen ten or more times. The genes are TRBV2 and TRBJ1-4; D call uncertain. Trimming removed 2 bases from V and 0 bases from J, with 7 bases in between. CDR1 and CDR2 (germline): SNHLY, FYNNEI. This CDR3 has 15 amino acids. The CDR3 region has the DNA TGTGCCAGCAGTGAACAGCGGTCAACTAATGAAAAACTGTTTTTT. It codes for CASSEQRSTNEKLFF.

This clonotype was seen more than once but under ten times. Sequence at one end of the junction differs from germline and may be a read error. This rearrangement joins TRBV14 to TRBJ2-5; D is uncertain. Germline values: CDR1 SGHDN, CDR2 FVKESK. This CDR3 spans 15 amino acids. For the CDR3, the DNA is TGTGCCAGCAGTCAAGGGCACGGGCCAAGAGAGGCCCAGTACTTC. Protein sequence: CASSQGHGPREAQYF.

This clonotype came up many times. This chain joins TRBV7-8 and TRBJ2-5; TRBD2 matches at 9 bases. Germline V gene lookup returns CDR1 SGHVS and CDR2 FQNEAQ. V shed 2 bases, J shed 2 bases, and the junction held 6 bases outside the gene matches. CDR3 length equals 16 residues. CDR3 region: CASSLRLAGSQETQYF. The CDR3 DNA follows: TGTGCCAGCAGCTTACGGCTAGCGGGGTCTCAAGAGACCCAGTACTTC.